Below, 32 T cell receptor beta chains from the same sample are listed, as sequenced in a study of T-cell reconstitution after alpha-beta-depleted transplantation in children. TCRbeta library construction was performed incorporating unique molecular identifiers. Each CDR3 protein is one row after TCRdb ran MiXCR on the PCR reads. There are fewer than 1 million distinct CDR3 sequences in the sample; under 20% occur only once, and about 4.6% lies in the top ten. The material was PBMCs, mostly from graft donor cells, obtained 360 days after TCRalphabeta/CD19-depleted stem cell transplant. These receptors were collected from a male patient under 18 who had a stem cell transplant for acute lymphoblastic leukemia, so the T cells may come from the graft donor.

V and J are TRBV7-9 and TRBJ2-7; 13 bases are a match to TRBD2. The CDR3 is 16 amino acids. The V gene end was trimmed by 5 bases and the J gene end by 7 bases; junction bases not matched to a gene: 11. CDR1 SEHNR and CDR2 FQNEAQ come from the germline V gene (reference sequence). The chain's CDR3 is CASSPRLAGGVKEQYF. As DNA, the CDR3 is TGTGCCAGCAGCCCGAGACTAGCGGGAGGCGTAAAAGAGCAGTACTTC.

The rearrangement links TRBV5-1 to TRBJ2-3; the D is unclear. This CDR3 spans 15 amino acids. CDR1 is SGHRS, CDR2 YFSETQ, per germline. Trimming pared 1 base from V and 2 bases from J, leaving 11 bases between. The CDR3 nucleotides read TGCGCCAGCAGCTTGTTGGTAGTCCTCACAGATACGCAGTATTTT. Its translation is CASSLLVVLTDTQYF.

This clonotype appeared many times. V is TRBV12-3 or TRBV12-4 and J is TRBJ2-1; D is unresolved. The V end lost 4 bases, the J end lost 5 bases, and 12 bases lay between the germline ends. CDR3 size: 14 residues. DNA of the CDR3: TGTGCCAGCAGTTCGGCTAGGCCAAACAATGAGCAGTTCTTC. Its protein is CASSSARPNNEQFF.

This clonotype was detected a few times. CDR3 coding DNA: TGTGCCAGCAGCTTAGGCGGTCCCGGGACTAGCGGGAGGTCCTACAATGAGCAGTTCTTC. Translating gives CASSLGGPGTSGRSYNEQFF. The chain carries TRBV11-1 and TRBJ2-1, with TRBD2 identical over 15 bases. J was trimmed by 1 base and V by 1 base; bases with no gene match: 8. Germline assignment: CDR1 SGHAT and CDR2 FQDESV (reference sequence). The CDR3 sequence is 20 residues long.

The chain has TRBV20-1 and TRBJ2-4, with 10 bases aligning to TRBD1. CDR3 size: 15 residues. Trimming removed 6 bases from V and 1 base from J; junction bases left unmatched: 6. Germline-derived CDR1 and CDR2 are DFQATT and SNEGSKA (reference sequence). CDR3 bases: TGCAGTGCCAGCCCGGGACAGGGGGCCAAAAACATTCAGTACTTC. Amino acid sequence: CSASPGQGAKNIQYF.

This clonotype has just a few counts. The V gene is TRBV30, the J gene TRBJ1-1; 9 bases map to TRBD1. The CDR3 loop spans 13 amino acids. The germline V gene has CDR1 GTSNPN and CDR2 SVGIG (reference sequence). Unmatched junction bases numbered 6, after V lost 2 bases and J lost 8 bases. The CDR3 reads CAWSRQGGREAFF. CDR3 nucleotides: TGTGCCTGGAGTCGACAGGGGGGGAGAGAAGCTTTCTTT.

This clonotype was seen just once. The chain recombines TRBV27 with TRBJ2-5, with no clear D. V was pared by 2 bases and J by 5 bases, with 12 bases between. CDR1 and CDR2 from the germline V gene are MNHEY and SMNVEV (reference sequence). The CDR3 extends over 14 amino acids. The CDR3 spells CASSLVAELETQYF. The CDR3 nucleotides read TGTGCCAGCAGTTTAGTGGCCGAGTTGGAGACCCAGTACTTC.

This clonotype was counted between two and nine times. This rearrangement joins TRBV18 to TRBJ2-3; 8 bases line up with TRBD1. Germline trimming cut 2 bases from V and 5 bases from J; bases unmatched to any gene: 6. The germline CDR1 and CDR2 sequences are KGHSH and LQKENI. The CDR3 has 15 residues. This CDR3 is CASSPLQGAGDTQYF. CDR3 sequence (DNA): TGTGCCAGCTCACCATTGCAGGGGGCGGGAGATACGCAGTATTTT.

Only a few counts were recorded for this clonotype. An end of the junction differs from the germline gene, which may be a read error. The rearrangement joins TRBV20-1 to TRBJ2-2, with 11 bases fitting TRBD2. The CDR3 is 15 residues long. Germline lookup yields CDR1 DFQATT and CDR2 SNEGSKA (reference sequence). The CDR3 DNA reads TGCTGTGCTAGAGGGCTAGCGGGAGGTACCGGGGAGCTGTTTTTT. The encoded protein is CCARGLAGGTGELFF.

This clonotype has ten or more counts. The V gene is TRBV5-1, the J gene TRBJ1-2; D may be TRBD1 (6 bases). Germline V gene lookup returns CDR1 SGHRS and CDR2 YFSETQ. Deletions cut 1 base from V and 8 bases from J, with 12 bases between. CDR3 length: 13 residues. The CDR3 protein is CASSLLQGIGYTF. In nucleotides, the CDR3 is TGCGCCAGCAGCTTGTTACAGGGTATCGGCTACACCTTC. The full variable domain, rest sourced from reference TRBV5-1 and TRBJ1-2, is KAGVTQTPRYLIKTRGQQVTLSCSPISGHRSVSWYQQTPGQGLQFLFEYFSETQRNKGNFPGRFSGRQFSNSRSEMNVSTLELGDSALYLCASSLLQGIGYTFGSGTRLTVV.

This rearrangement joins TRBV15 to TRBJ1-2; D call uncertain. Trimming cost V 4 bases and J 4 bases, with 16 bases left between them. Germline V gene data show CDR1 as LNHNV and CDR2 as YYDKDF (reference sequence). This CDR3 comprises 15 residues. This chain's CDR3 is CATSMRGKFSYGYTF. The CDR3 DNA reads TGTGCCACCAGCATGCGAGGGAAATTCAGCTATGGCTACACCTTC.

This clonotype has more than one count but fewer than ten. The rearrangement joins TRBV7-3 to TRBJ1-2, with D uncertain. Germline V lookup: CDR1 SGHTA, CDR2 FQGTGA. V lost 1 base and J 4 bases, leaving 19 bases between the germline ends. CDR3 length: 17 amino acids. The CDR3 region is CASSLRETGPTTYGYTF. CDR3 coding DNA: TGTGCCAGCAGCTTAAGGGAAACGGGCCCAACAACCTATGGCTACACCTTC.

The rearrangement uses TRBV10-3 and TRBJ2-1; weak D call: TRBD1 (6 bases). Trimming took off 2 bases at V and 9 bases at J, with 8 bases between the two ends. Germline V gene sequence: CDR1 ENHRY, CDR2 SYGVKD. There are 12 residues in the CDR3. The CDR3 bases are TGTGCCATCAGTGAGAACAGGGCTGAGCAGTTCTTC. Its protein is CAISENRAEQFF.

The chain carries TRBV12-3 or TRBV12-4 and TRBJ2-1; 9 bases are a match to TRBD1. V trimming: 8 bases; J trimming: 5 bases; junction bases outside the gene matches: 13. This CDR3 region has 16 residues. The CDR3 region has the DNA TGTGCCAGCGGATTGGGGACAGGGATGGGTAACAATGAGCAGTTCTTC. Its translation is CASGLGTGMGNNEQFF.

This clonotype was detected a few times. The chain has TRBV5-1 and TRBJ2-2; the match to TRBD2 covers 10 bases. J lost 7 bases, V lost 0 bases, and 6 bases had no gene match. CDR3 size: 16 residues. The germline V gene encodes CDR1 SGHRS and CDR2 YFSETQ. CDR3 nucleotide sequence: TGCGCCAGCAGCTTGGAGCTAGCGGGAGCATTCGGGGAGCTGTTTTTT. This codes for CASSLELAGAFGELFF. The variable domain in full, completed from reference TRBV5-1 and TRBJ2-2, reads KAGVTQTPRYLIKTRGQQVTLSCSPISGHRSVSWYQQTPGQGLQFLFEYFSETQRNKGNFPGRFSGRQFSNSRSEMNVSTLELGDSALYLCASSLELAGAFGELFFGEGSRLTVL.

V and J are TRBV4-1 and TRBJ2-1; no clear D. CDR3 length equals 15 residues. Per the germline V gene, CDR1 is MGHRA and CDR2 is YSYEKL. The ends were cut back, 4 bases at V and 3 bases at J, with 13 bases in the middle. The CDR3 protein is CASSPPTSHYNEQFF. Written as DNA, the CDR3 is TGCGCCAGCAGCCCCCCCACGTCTCACTACAATGAGCAGTTCTTC.

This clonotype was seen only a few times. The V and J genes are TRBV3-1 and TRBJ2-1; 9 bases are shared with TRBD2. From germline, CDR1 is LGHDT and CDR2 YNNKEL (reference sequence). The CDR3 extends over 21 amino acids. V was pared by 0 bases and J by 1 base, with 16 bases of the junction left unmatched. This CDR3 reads CASSQDLTIAGADGSYNEQFF. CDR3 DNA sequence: TGTGCCAGCAGCCAAGACCTTACTATAGCGGGAGCTGACGGTTCCTACAATGAGCAGTTCTTC.

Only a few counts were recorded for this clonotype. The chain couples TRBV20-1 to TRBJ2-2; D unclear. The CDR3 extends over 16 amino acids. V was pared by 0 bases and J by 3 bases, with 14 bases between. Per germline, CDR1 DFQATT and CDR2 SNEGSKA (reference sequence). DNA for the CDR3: TGCAGTGCTAGAGATTGGAGCGCTCAATACACCGGGGAGCTGTTTTTT. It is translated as CSARDWSAQYTGELFF.

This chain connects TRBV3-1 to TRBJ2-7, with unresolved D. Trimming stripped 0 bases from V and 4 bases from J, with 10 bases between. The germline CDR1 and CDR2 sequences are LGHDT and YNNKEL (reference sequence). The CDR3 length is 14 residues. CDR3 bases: TGTGCCAGCAGCCAAGATGTGATGCAATACGAGCAGTACTTC. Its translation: CASSQDVMQYEQYF.

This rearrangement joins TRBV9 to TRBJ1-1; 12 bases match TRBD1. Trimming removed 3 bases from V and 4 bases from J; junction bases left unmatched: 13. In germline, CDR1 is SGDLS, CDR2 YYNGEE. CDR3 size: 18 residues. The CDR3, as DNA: TGTGCCAGCAGCGGATTGGGACAGGGGGCGCGAGGGATCACTGAAGCTTTCTTT. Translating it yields CASSGLGQGARGITEAFF.

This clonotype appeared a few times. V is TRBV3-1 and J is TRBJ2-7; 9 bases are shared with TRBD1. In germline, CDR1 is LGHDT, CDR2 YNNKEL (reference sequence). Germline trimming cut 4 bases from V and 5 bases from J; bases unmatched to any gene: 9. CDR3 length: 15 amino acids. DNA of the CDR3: TGTGCCAGCAGCCCCAGGGACAGGGAGGGCCACGAGCAGTACTTC. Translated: CASSPRDREGHEQYF.

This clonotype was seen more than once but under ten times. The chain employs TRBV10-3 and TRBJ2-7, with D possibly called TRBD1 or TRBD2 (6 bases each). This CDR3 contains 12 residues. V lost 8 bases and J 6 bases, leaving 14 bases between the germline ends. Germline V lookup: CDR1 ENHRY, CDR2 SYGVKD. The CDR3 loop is CAIGGPGPEQYF. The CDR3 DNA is TGTGCCATCGGGGGGCCGGGTCCCGAGCAGTACTTC.

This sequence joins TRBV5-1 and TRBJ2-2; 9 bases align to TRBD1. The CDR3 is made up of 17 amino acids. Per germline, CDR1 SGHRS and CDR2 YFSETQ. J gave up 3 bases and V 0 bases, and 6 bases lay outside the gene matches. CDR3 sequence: CASSLVVGTGYTGELFF. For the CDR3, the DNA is TGCGCCAGCAGCTTGGTTGTAGGGACAGGGTACACCGGGGAGCTGTTTTTT.

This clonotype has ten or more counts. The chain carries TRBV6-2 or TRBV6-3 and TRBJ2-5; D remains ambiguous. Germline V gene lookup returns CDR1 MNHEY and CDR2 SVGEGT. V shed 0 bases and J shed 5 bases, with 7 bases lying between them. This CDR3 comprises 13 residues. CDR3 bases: TGTGCCAGCAGTTACTCGATGGGGGAGACCCAGTACTTC. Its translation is CASSYSMGETQYF.

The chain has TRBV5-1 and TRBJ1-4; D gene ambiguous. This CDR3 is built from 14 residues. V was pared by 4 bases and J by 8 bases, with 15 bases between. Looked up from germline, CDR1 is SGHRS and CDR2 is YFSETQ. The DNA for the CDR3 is TGCGCCAGCAGCCCCGGTCCTCTCCTGGAAAAACTGTTTTTT. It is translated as CASSPGPLLEKLFF.

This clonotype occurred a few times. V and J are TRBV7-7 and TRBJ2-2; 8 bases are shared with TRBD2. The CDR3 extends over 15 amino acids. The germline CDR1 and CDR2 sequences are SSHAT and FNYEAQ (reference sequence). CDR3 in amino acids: CASGGAASNTGELFF. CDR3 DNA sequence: TGTGCGAGCGGGGGTGCGGCTTCGAACACCGGGGAGCTGTTTTTT.

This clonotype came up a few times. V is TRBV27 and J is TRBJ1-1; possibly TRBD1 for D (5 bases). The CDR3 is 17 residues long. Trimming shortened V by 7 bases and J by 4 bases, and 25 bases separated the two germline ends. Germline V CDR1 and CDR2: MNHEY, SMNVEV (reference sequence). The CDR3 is CASNLTGRKRRITEAFF. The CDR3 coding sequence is TGTGCCAGCAACCTTACAGGACGAAAACGGAGAATCACTGAAGCTTTCTTT.

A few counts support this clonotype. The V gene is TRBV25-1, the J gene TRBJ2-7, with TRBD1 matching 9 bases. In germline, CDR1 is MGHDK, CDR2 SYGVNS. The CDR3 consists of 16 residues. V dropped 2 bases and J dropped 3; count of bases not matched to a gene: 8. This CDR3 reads CASSERIQGADYEQYF. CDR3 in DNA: TGTGCCAGCAGTGAACGGATACAGGGGGCTGACTACGAGCAGTACTTC.

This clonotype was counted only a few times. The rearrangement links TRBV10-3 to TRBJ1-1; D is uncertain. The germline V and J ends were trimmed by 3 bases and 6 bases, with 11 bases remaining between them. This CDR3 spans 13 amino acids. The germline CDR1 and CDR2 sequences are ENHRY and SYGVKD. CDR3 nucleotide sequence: TGTGCCATCAGTGACGATATAGGCGCTGAAGCTTTCTTT. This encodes CAISDDIGAEAFF.

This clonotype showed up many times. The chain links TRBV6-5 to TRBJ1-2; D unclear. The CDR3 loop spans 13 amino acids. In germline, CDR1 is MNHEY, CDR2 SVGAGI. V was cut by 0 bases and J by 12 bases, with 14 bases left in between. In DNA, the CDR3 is TGTGCCAGCAGTTACTCAGACGGCCCTGGTCACACCTTC. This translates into CASSYSDGPGHTF.

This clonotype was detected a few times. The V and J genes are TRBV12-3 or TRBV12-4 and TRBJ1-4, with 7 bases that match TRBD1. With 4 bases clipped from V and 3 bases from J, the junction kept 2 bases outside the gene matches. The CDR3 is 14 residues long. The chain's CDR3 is CASSWGQPNEKLFF. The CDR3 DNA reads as TGTGCCAGCAGTTGGGGACAGCCTAATGAAAAACTGTTTTTT.

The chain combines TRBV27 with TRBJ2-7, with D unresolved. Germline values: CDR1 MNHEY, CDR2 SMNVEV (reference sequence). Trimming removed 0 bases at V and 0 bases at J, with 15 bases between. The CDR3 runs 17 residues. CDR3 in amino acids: CASSLSPTVLFSYEQYF. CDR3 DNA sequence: TGTGCCAGCAGTTTATCGCCTACGGTCCTTTTCTCCTACGAGCAGTACTTC.